These 17 T cell receptor beta chains originate from one sample sequenced in a study of long-term antiretroviral therapy in people with HIV. Survey level was the resolution at which the v3.0 immunoSEQ assay ran. Assay: immunoSEQ multiplex PCR; the TCRdb copy retains only in-frame clones and omits some. The data contain 25,000 to 35,000 clones, about 96% of them seen just once; the ten biggest clones take up roughly 8%. Here the sequenced sample was unsorted PBMCs, taken 6 to 6.5 years after starting antiretroviral therapy. These receptors were collected from a man aged 25-45 years with HIV.

J is TRBJ2-3 and V is TRBV19; maybe TRBD1 (5 bases). The CDR3 runs 14 residues. From germline, CDR1 is LNHDA and CDR2 SQIVND (reference sequence). Trimming cost V 4 bases and J 0 bases, with 8 bases left between them. The CDR3 loop is CASSRTTSTDTQYF. CDR3 sequence (DNA): TGTGCCAGTAGTAGGACAACGAGCACAGATACGCAGTATTTT. Filled out from reference TRBV19 and TRBJ2-3, the complete variable domain reads DGGITQSPKYLFRKEGQNVTLSCEQNLNHDAMYWYRQDPGQGLRLIYYSQIVNDFQKGDIAEGYSVSREKKESFPLTVTSAQKNPTAFYLCASSRTTSTDTQYFGPGTRLTVL.

The chain is built from TRBV30 and TRBJ2-7; no definite D call. V lost 0 bases and J 1 base, leaving 7 bases between the germline ends. CDR1 is GTSNPN and CDR2 is SVGIG in the germline V gene (reference sequence). The CDR3 contains 13 residues. The CDR3: CAWSVRSSYEQYF. CDR3 bases: TGTGCCTGGAGTGTACGCAGTTCCTACGAGCAGTACTTC.

V gene TRBV28 combines with J gene TRBJ1-2, with a weak D call TRBD1 (5 bases). The germline V gene has CDR1 MDHEN and CDR2 SYDVKM. The CDR3 contains 11 residues. Deletions cut 11 bases from V and 12 bases from J, with 19 bases between. The CDR3 protein is CAAGDGSRDTF. CDR3 bases: TGTGCCGCGGGGGACGGTTCTCGGGACACCTTC.

This clone was counted a single time. The rearrangement joins TRBV6-1 to TRBJ2-5; D is ambiguous. Per germline, CDR1 MNHNS and CDR2 SASEGT. The CDR3 totals 12 residues. Trimming left V 7 bases short and J 2 bases short, with 8 bases between. This chain's CDR3 is CASMIGQETQYF. CDR3 DNA sequence: TGTGCCAGCATGATTGGTCAAGAGACCCAGTACTTC.

The J gene is TRBJ2-7, the V gene TRBV25-1, with 12 bases matching TRBD2. Unmatched junction bases numbered 6, after V lost 6 bases and J lost 3 bases. The CDR3 extends over 15 amino acids. From germline, CDR1 is MGHDK and CDR2 SYGVNS. The CDR3 bases are TGTGCCAGCAGCCCTGGGGGACTAGCGGGCTACGAGCAGTACTTC. Translated, it gives CASSPGGLAGYEQYF.

V is TRBV10-2 and J is TRBJ2-3, with TRBD2 matching over 13 bases. The germline gives CDR1 WSHSY, CDR2 SAAADI. CDR3 size: 14 residues. With V trimmed by 8 bases and J by 7 bases, 6 bases remained unmatched. CDR3 region: CASAGLAGVYTQYF. Written as DNA, the CDR3 is TGCGCCAGCGCCGGACTAGCGGGGGTATATACGCAGTATTTT.

The chain combines TRBV28 with TRBJ1-2; 8 positions agree with TRBD1. Losses at the gene ends were 6 bases for V and 4 bases for J; bases not matched to a gene: 7. Germline CDR1 reads MDHEN; CDR2 reads SYDVKM. The CDR3 consists of 14 residues. This CDR3 reads CASSPGQDLYGYTF. The CDR3 bases are TGTGCCAGCAGCCCGGGACAGGACCTCTATGGCTACACCTTC.

The chain links TRBV30 to TRBJ2-7; D is possibly TRBD1 (5 bases). This CDR3 has 12 residues. Germline CDR1 reads GTSNPN; CDR2 reads SVGIG (reference sequence). Between the trimmed V and J ends, which lost 6 bases and 1 base, there was a span of 10 bases. CDR3 in amino acids: CACLRTSYEQYF. In DNA, the CDR3 is TGTGCCTGCCTTCGGACATCCTACGAGCAGTACTTC.

The chain uses TRBV4-1 and TRBJ1-2, with D possibly matching TRBD1 (5 bases). The CDR3 length is 14 residues. V dropped 0 bases and J dropped 2 bases, with 7 bases sitting between them. Germline lookup yields CDR1 MGHRA and CDR2 YSYEKL. The CDR3 nucleotides read TGCGCCAGCAGCCAAGATTCAGGGAACTATGGCTACACCTTC. It codes for CASSQDSGNYGYTF.

The CDR3 here is CASSESSGVQYF. CDR3 coding DNA: TGCGCCAGCAGTGAGTCGTCAGGTGTGCAGTATTTT. The chain has TRBV10-1 and TRBJ2-3; D ambiguous. V dropped 0 bases and J dropped 11 bases, with 9 bases sitting between them. This CDR3 comprises 12 residues. Germline values: CDR1 WNHNN, CDR2 SYGVQD (reference sequence).

The chain uses TRBV7-3 and TRBJ2-1, with TRBD2 identical over 10 bases. Germline loops: CDR1 SGHTA, CDR2 FQGTGA. Trimming took 5 bases from V and 9 from J; bases not matched to a gene: 4. This CDR3 region has 13 residues. The CDR3 loop reads CASSPLAGPEQFF. CDR3 DNA: TGTGCCAGCAGCCCACTAGCGGGACCTGAGCAGTTCTTC.

J is TRBJ2-5 and V is TRBV4-2; TRBD1 aligns across 7 bases. Trimming at V came to 5 bases and at J to 4 bases, leaving 13 bases not matched to a gene. The CDR3 runs 16 residues. Looked up from germline, CDR1 is LGHNA and CDR2 is YNFKEQ. This chain's CDR3 is CASSSRSGQTGETQYF. The CDR3 DNA follows: TGTGCCAGCAGCTCGCGTTCGGGACAGACAGGAGAGACCCAGTACTTC.

The table lists this clone with a count of one. V usage is TRBV6-6 and J usage is TRBJ2-7; 11 nucleotides agree with TRBD2. CDR1 is MNHNY and CDR2 is SVGAGI in the germline V gene (reference sequence). The CDR3 contains 14 residues. Unmatched junction bases numbered 4, after V lost 7 bases and J lost 2 bases. This CDR3 is CASITSGSPYEQYF. The DNA for the CDR3 is TGTGCCAGCATCACTAGCGGGAGTCCCTACGAGCAGTACTTC.

V usage is TRBV6-5 and J usage is TRBJ2-7; D possibly corresponds to TRBD1 (5 bases). Trimming pared 0 bases from V and 0 bases from J, leaving 6 bases between. The CDR3 runs to 14 residues. From germline, CDR1 is MNHEY and CDR2 SVGAGI. CDR3 loop: CASSYSTASYEQYF. CDR3 in DNA: TGTGCCAGCAGTTACTCGACAGCCTCCTACGAGCAGTACTTC.

This chain links TRBV7-9 with TRBJ2-5; 9 bases line up with TRBD1. Germline V gene sequence: CDR1 SEHNR, CDR2 FQNEAQ (reference sequence). The CDR3 runs 16 residues. Trimming cost V 4 bases and J 0 bases; bases outside gene matches: 6. CDR3 protein: CASSYPRQGDQETQYF. Written as DNA, the CDR3 is TGTGCCAGCAGCTACCCTCGACAGGGGGACCAAGAGACCCAGTACTTC.

The rearrangement joins TRBV2 to TRBJ2-3; D possibly matches TRBD1 or TRBD2 (5 bases each). Germline values: CDR1 SNHLY, CDR2 FYNNEI. CDR3 size: 16 residues. V was clipped by 5 bases and J by 6 bases, with 21 bases between them. Here the CDR3 DNA reads TGTGCCAGCAGTTTCCCTGAGCAGGGAGCAGCCGATACGCAGTATTTT. This codes for CASSFPEQGAADTQYF.

This clone was found once. The V gene is TRBV5-4, the J gene TRBJ1-1; TRBD1 matches 8 bases. CDR3 size: 14 residues. V lost 0 bases, J lost 3 bases, and 1 base stayed unmatched. Looked up from germline, CDR1 is SGHNT and CDR2 is YYREEE (reference sequence). For the CDR3, the DNA is TGTGCCAGCAGCTTGGGACAGGGGTACACTGAAGCTTTCTTT. This gives the protein CASSLGQGYTEAFF.